Presented here are 22 T cell receptor beta chains from one specimen sequenced in a study of shared clonotypes between healthy human individuals. TCRdb's copy holds only in-frame clones and misses some; the assay was immunoSEQ multiplex PCR. The sample contains around 2.5 million clones, over 85% of which appear only once. Sequencing input: naive CD4+ T cells from PBMCs. Subset given: CD45RA+ positively selected. Receptors originate from a man between 18 and 29 years old in good health. Some clones in this sample may be carry-over from other donors' samples.

The V gene is TRBV7-6, the J gene TRBJ2-5, with 10 bases aligning to TRBD2. The germline gives CDR1 SGHVS, CDR2 FNYEAQ. This CDR3 contains 15 residues. V was pared by 5 bases and J by 2 bases, with 5 bases of the junction left unmatched. CDR3 region: CASSLGLAVQETQYF. As DNA, the CDR3 is TGTGCCAGCAGCCTAGGACTAGCGGTTCAAGAGACCCAGTACTTC.

The DNA for the CDR3 is TGTGCCAGCAGCTTGGTGCTGGGCAATCAGCCCCAGCATTTT. It yields the protein CASSLVLGNQPQHF. This sequence joins TRBV5-8 and TRBJ1-5; D not resolved. Germline V lookup: CDR1 SGHTS, CDR2 YDEGEE. V lost 0 bases and J 2 bases, leaving 6 bases between the germline ends. This CDR3 comprises 14 residues.

V usage is TRBV7-2 and J usage is TRBJ1-1; D might be TRBD1 (5 bases). CDR3 length: 14 amino acids. Germline loops: CDR1 SGHTA, CDR2 FQGNSA. Trimming took 5 bases from V and 10 from J, leaving 20 bases between them. The chain's CDR3 is CASSLGAPREGAFF. For the CDR3, the DNA is TGTGCCAGCAGCCTAGGGGCACCCCGGGAGGGAGCTTTCTTT.

Notes on this clone: This CDR3 is also generated by other DNA sequences in the sample. The gene calls are TRBV5-1 and TRBJ2-1; no firm D call. The V and J ends lost 0 bases and 6 bases respectively, with 4 bases between them. The CDR3 has 12 amino acids. From germline, CDR1 is SGHRS and CDR2 YFSETQ. CDR3 in amino acids: CASSLALNEQFF. In DNA, the CDR3 is TGCGCCAGCAGCTTGGCGCTCAATGAGCAGTTCTTC.

This chain connects TRBV27 to TRBJ1-5; weak D call: TRBD1 (5 bases). Germline CDR1 reads MNHEY; CDR2 reads SMNVEV (reference sequence). The CDR3 has 16 residues. Trimming pared 2 bases from V and 6 bases from J, leaving 17 bases between. The CDR3 bases are TGTGCCAGCAGTTTAGCCTCGGGGCAGGGTATTCAGCCCCAGCATTTT. It encodes CASSLASGQGIQPQHF.

A single count supports this clone. Written as DNA, the CDR3 is TGTGCCAGCAGTGGAGTGACTAGCGGGAGGGCCGTCCAGTACTTC. This encodes CASSGVTSGRAVQYF. V usage is TRBV2 and J usage is TRBJ2-5; 14 nucleotides align to TRBD2. The germline V gene has CDR1 SNHLY and CDR2 FYNNEI. The CDR3 totals 15 residues. Losses at the gene ends were 4 bases for V and 10 bases for J; bases not matched to a gene: 8.

V and J are TRBV28 and TRBJ2-1; possible D gene TRBD2, 5 bases. This CDR3 comprises 15 residues. Germline V gives CDR1 MDHEN, CDR2 SYDVKM. The germline V and J ends were trimmed by 1 base and 2 bases, with 9 bases remaining between them. As DNA, the CDR3 is TGTGCCAGCAGTTTATACCAACTAGCCTACAATGAGCAGTTCTTC. It is translated as CASSLYQLAYNEQFF.

For this clone: The sample holds other DNA sequences that translate to the same CDR3. DNA of the CDR3: TGCGCCAGCAGCTTGGGCCTAGCGGGAGGCTACGAGCAGTACTTC. Protein: CASSLGLAGGYEQYF. V is TRBV5-1 and J is TRBJ2-7, with TRBD2 identical over 11 bases. V was clipped by 0 bases and J by 3 bases; unmatched bases: 2. This CDR3 is 15 amino acids long. Germline loops: CDR1 SGHRS, CDR2 YFSETQ.

A single count supports this clone. The rearrangement uses TRBV29-1 and TRBJ2-1; TRBD1 might be the D (5 bases). The CDR3 covers 12 residues. The V end was cut by 6 bases, the J end by 4 bases, with 10 bases between. The germline CDR1 and CDR2 sequences are SQVTM and ANQGSEA. For the CDR3, the DNA is TGCAGCGTCGACAGCCATTACAATGAGCAGTTCTTC. Translating gives CSVDSHYNEQFF.

The V and J genes are TRBV6-6 and TRBJ1-5; a weak D match, TRBD1 (6 bases). The CDR3 is 14 residues long. V was clipped by 6 bases and J by 6 bases, with 15 bases between them. Germline V gene data show CDR1 as MNHNY and CDR2 as SVGAGI (reference sequence). The CDR3 loop reads CASSRPGGGQPQHF. The CDR3 bases are TGTGCCAGCAGCCGTCCTGGGGGCGGTCAGCCCCAGCATTTT.

The rearrangement uses TRBV18 and TRBJ1-3; D gene ambiguous. This CDR3 spans 15 amino acids. Germline V gives CDR1 KGHSH, CDR2 LQKENI. V was shortened by 3 bases and J by 3 bases, with 12 bases between the two germline ends. CDR3 region: CASSPLGVFGNTIYF. CDR3 coding DNA: TGTGCCAGCTCACCTCTTGGGGTATTTGGAAACACCATATATTTT.

This clone was recorded only once. CDR3 sequence (DNA): TGTGCCAGCAGCCCCGGGAGTGTAGAGACCCAGTACTTC. This sequence encodes CASSPGSVETQYF. This sequence joins TRBV5-4 and TRBJ2-5, with D perhaps TRBD2 (6 bases). The CDR3 is 13 amino acids. V was cut by 4 bases and J by 4 bases, with 11 bases left in between. Germline V gene lookup returns CDR1 SGHNT and CDR2 YYREEE (reference sequence).

The V call is TRBV4-1, the J call TRBJ2-7, with D perhaps TRBD2 (5 bases). V dropped 3 bases and J dropped 1 base, with 16 bases sitting between them. Germline lookup yields CDR1 MGHRA and CDR2 YSYEKL. This CDR3 is built from 16 residues. The CDR3, as DNA: TGCGCCAGCAGCCAGAGGAGCGGTTGGGCGTCCTACGAGCAGTACTTC. Its translation: CASSQRSGWASYEQYF.

This chain uses TRBV7-2 with TRBJ2-1, with TRBD2 matching over 8 bases. CDR3 length: 19 residues. Trimming took 1 base from V and 9 from J; bases not matched to a gene: 20. Germline loops: CDR1 SGHTA, CDR2 FQGNSA. The CDR3 is CASSLVGLGAVAGRAEQFF. The CDR3 DNA reads TGTGCCAGCAGCTTAGTGGGCCTGGGGGCGGTAGCGGGACGGGCTGAGCAGTTCTTC.

The V call is TRBV9, the J call TRBJ1-1; a possible D gene is TRBD1 (6 bases). The V end lost 4 bases, the J end lost 1 base, and 17 bases lay between the germline ends. The length of the CDR3 is 16 residues. Germline V gene data show CDR1 as SGDLS and CDR2 as YYNGEE. CDR3 bases: TGTGCCAGCAGCTCGGGGGGACTGGGGGCGAACACTGAAGCTTTCTTT. It is translated as CASSSGGLGANTEAFF.

The V call is TRBV19, the J call TRBJ2-5, with D perhaps TRBD2 (6 bases). Trimming left V 1 base short and J 5 bases short, with 11 bases between. The CDR3 spans 14 residues. Germline V gives CDR1 LNHDA, CDR2 SQIVND (reference sequence). CDR3 sequence reads: CASSIGPAGETQYF. CDR3 sequence (DNA): TGTGCCAGTAGTATAGGCCCGGCGGGGGAGACCCAGTACTTC.

The chain carries TRBV7-3 and TRBJ1-1; D is uncertain. Germline V lookup: CDR1 SGHTA, CDR2 FQGTGA. Trimming shortened V by 0 bases and J by 3 bases, and 8 bases separated the two germline ends. The CDR3 is 14 amino acids. In DNA, the CDR3 is TGTGCCAGCAGCTTAACCGCGACCTACACTGAAGCTTTCTTT. Protein: CASSLTATYTEAFF.

The count of this clone is one. The chain employs TRBV5-8 and TRBJ2-7; D unclear. Germline loops: CDR1 SGHTS, CDR2 YDEGEE. The V and J ends lost 0 bases and 5 bases respectively, with 12 bases between them. The CDR3 has 14 amino acids. The CDR3 spells CASSLAAWDDEQYF. CDR3 in DNA: TGTGCCAGCAGCTTGGCAGCCTGGGATGACGAGCAGTACTTC. Full variable domain (outside the CDR3, taken from reference TRBV5-8 and TRBJ2-7): EAGVTQSPTHLIKTRGQQATLRCSPISGHTSVYWYQQALGLGLQFLLWYDEGEERNRGNFPPRFSGRQFPNYSSELNVNALELEDSALYLCASSLAAWDDEQYFGPGTRLTVT.

This chain connects TRBV6-5 to TRBJ2-1, with 12 bases matching TRBD2. The CDR3 loop spans 15 amino acids. Per germline, CDR1 MNHEY and CDR2 SVGAGI. The ends lost 6 bases at V and 7 bases at J; junction bases unmatched: 7. The CDR3 bases are TGTGCCAGCAGGGCTAGCGGGAGGGCCACAAATGAGCAGTTCTTC. It codes for CASRASGRATNEQFF.

The chain recombines TRBV6-5 with TRBJ2-2; perhaps TRBD1 as D (6 bases). CDR1 and CDR2 from the germline V gene are MNHEY and SVGAGI. The CDR3 has 13 amino acids. The germline V and J ends were trimmed by 6 bases and 5 bases, with 10 bases remaining between them. In DNA form, the CDR3 reads TGTGCCAGCAGCCCACAGGGAACCGGGGAGCTGTTTTTT. Translation gives CASSPQGTGELFF.

In its sample, this clone was seen once. This rearrangement joins TRBV30 to TRBJ1-3; D remains unclear. CDR1 GTSNPN and CDR2 SVGIG come from the germline V gene (reference sequence). CDR3 size: 13 residues. Trimming pared 0 bases from V and 4 bases from J, leaving 7 bases between. The chain's CDR3 is CAWSVLTGNTIYF. The DNA for the CDR3 is TGTGCCTGGAGTGTACTGACCGGAAACACCATATATTTT.

The gene calls are TRBV29-1 and TRBJ2-3; 8 bases fit TRBD1. From germline, CDR1 is SQVTM and CDR2 ANQGSEA. This CDR3 spans 13 amino acids. Trimming took 5 bases from V and 4 from J; bases not matched to a gene: 5. The CDR3 reads CSVSDRGADTQYF. In DNA, the CDR3 is TGCAGCGTTTCCGACAGGGGAGCAGATACGCAGTATTTT.